This passage covers 24 T cell receptor beta chains from one sample sequenced in a study of CD4+ T cells in melanoma. Sequencing was performed with immunoSEQ multiplex PCR; in TCRdb, only in-frame clones are kept and a portion is missing. The sample contains about 7,100 clones, roughly half of which appear only once. The sample taken for sequencing was cells from a culture (not recorded whether cultured in vitro). All receptors derive from a human donor with melanoma.

This clone was observed a few times. This chain joins TRBV7-2 and TRBJ1-5; no clear D. The CDR3 is 16 amino acids. V dropped 5 bases and J dropped 7 bases, with 21 bases sitting between them. Germline V gives CDR1 SGHTA, CDR2 FQGNSA. This chain's CDR3 is CASSPRTGFMVQPQHF. In DNA form, the CDR3 reads TGTGCCAGCAGCCCCAGAACCGGGTTTATGGTACAGCCCCAGCATTTT.

The J gene is TRBJ2-6, the V gene TRBV5-6, with a tentative D call TRBD1 (6 bases). The germline gives CDR1 SGHDT, CDR2 YYEEEE. Deletions cut 4 bases from V and 1 base from J, with 9 bases between. CDR3 length equals 15 residues. The CDR3 DNA reads TGTGCCAGCAGCCGTACAGGGTCTGGGGCCAACGTCCTGACTTTC. Its translation is CASSRTGSGANVLTF.

The V gene is TRBV29-1, the J gene TRBJ1-2; perhaps TRBD1 as D (6 bases). The CDR3 runs to 12 residues. V lost 4 bases, J lost 7 bases, and 13 bases lay in between. Germline CDR1 SQVTM, CDR2 ANQGSEA. The CDR3 DNA follows: TGCAGCGTTGCCAACAGGGATCCTGGCTACACCTTC. It codes for CSVANRDPGYTF. The variable domain in full, with the rest retrieved from reference TRBV29-1 and TRBJ1-2, is SAVISQKPSRDICQRGTSLTIQCQVDSQVTMMFWYRQQPGQSLTLIATANQGSEATYESGFVIDKFPISRPNLTFSTLTVSNMSPEDSSIYLCSVANRDPGYTFGSGTRLTVV.

This chain connects TRBV19 to TRBJ1-6; 7 nucleotides match TRBD1. Trimming took 3 bases from V and 7 from J; bases not matched to a gene: 6. Germline-derived CDR1 and CDR2 are LNHDA and SQIVND (reference sequence). CDR3 length: 15 residues. CDR3 residues: CASSIPQGRNSPLHF. The DNA for the CDR3 is TGTGCCAGTAGTATTCCACAGGGGCGGAATTCACCCCTCCACTTT.

V usage is TRBV5-1 and J usage is TRBJ1-1; TRBD1 matches 7 bases. The CDR3 is 16 residues long. J gave up 2 bases and V 1 base, and 8 bases lay outside the gene matches. The germline gives CDR1 SGHRS, CDR2 YFSETQ. In nucleotides, the CDR3 is TGCGCCAGCAGCTTGAGTGCAGGGGGGCAAAACACTGAAGCTTTCTTT. This sequence encodes CASSLSAGGQNTEAFF.

The chain recombines TRBV14 with TRBJ1-3; the match to TRBD1 covers 9 bases. CDR1 is SGHDN, CDR2 FVKESK, per germline. This CDR3 spans 19 amino acids. V shed 4 bases and J 0 bases; nucleotides not matched to a gene: 13. The CDR3 nucleotides read TGTGCCAGCAGCCGAGCCGGGACAGGGTCCAGCTACTCTGGAAACACCATATATTTT. This sequence encodes CASSRAGTGSSYSGNTIYF.

The V and J genes are TRBV9 and TRBJ2-2; D is unclear. V gave up 2 bases and J gave up 0 bases, with 5 bases separating them. CDR1 is SGDLS, CDR2 YYNGEE, per germline. The CDR3 covers 14 residues. DNA of the CDR3: TGTGCCAGCAGCGTGTACGCGAACACCGGGGAGCTGTTTTTT. As protein: CASSVYANTGELFF.

The CDR3 DNA follows: TGTGCCAGCCGACCAGGGCTGTACCAAGAGACCCAGTACTTC. Translation gives CASRPGLYQETQYF. The chain has TRBV5-4 and TRBJ2-5, with a weak D call TRBD1 (5 bases). This CDR3 comprises 14 residues. Germline values: CDR1 SGHNT, CDR2 YYREEE (reference sequence). Trimming took off 7 bases at V and 0 bases at J, with 13 bases between the two ends.

The V gene is TRBV5-1, the J gene TRBJ2-5; TRBD2 aligns across 11 bases. J was trimmed by 5 bases and V by 2 bases; bases with no gene match: 14. CDR1 SGHRS and CDR2 YFSETQ come from the germline V gene. This CDR3 is 18 amino acids long. The CDR3 DNA is TGCGCCAGCAGCTTAGGAATAGCGGGGGGGCTCGGGATGGAGACCCAGTACTTC. As protein: CASSLGIAGGLGMETQYF.

This chain uses TRBV5-4 with TRBJ2-5, with TRBD1 matching over 7 bases. CDR1 and CDR2 from the germline V gene are SGHNT and YYREEE (reference sequence). Trimming took 4 bases from V and 2 from J; bases not matched to a gene: 11. The CDR3 is made up of 16 amino acids. The CDR3, as DNA: TGTGCCAGCAGCCCCAATCCGGGACAGATGCAAGAGACCCAGTACTTC. Its translation is CASSPNPGQMQETQYF.

Relative to its sample, this clone is medium-sized. The rearrangement links TRBV6-6 to TRBJ1-5; 9 nucleotides agree with TRBD1. Germline-derived CDR1 and CDR2 are MNHNY and SVGAGI (reference sequence). V dropped 8 bases and J dropped 0; count of bases not matched to a gene: 8. CDR3 length: 16 residues. The CDR3 region has the DNA TGTGCCAGCCGCGTGACAGGGGGAAATAGCAATCAGCCCCAGCATTTT. This codes for CASRVTGGNSNQPQHF.

The chain links TRBV2 to TRBJ2-3, with D possibly matching TRBD2 (6 bases). V dropped 6 bases and J dropped 4 bases, with 17 bases sitting between them. Germline V CDR1 and CDR2: SNHLY, FYNNEI. This CDR3 contains 15 residues. CDR3 sequence: CASRQGGGAADTQYF. The DNA for the CDR3 is TGTGCCAGCAGGCAAGGAGGCGGGGCCGCAGATACGCAGTATTTT. Full variable domain (rest looked up from reference TRBV2 and TRBJ2-3): EPEVTQTPSHQVTQMGQEVILRCVPISNHLYFYWYRQILGQKVEFLVSFYNNEISEKSEIFDDQFSVERPDGSNFTLKIRSTKLEDSAMYFCASRQGGGAADTQYFGPGTRLTVL.

The rearrangement links TRBV5-4 to TRBJ1-2; TRBD1 might be the D (5 bases). This CDR3 spans 13 amino acids. Germline CDR1 and CDR2: SGHNT and YYREEE (reference sequence). V was cut by 6 bases and J by 4 bases, with 13 bases left in between. The CDR3 bases are TGTGCCAGCAACGTGGGGGGGAGCTATGGCTACACCTTC. It translates to CASNVGGSYGYTF.

This clone was counted a few times. V gene TRBV5-1 combines with J gene TRBJ1-1, with D unresolved. CDR3 length: 13 amino acids. V lost 1 base and J 8 bases, leaving 12 bases between the germline ends. CDR1 SGHRS and CDR2 YFSETQ come from the germline V gene. The CDR3 coding sequence is TGCGCCAGCAGCTTGAGTTCGGGGTACGAAGCTTTCTTT. Its protein product is CASSLSSGYEAFF.

DNA of the CDR3: TGTGCCAGTACGCCCGAGCGGAATCAGCCCCAGCATTTT. Its protein product is CASTPERNQPQHF. This rearrangement joins TRBV6-6 to TRBJ1-5; D remains unclear. The V gene's germline CDR1 is MNHNY and CDR2 SVGAGI (reference sequence). This CDR3 has 13 amino acids. V shed 9 bases and J shed 4 bases, with 13 bases lying between them.

The sample holds a few counts of this clone. The gene calls are TRBV11-3 and TRBJ2-3; 7 bases are a match to TRBD2. The trim removed 1 base at V and 8 bases at J, leaving 3 bases unmatched. The germline V gene encodes CDR1 SGHNT and CDR2 YENEEA. This CDR3 comprises 13 residues. Written as DNA, the CDR3 is TGTGCCAGCAGCTTAGGGGGGGGTGTTACGCAGTATTTT. Translated: CASSLGGGVTQYF.

The chain employs TRBV7-9 and TRBJ1-6, with 7 bases aligning to TRBD1. The CDR3 has 17 amino acids. After removal of 4 bases from V and 1 base from J, the junction contained 7 bases not matched to a gene. Germline CDR1 SEHNR, CDR2 FQNEAQ (reference sequence). The CDR3 nucleotides are TGTGCCAGCAGCTCTTCTAACAGGGGTTCCTATAATTCACCCCTCCACTTT. It specifies CASSSSNRGSYNSPLHF.

The gene calls are TRBV15 and TRBJ1-1; no firm D call. CDR1 and CDR2 (germline): LNHNV, YYDKDF (reference sequence). CDR3 size: 13 residues. V was shortened by 8 bases and J by 7 bases, with 17 bases between the two germline ends. The CDR3 coding sequence is TGTGCCACCCTTCCCCGGCGGGAAGTTGAAGCTTTCTTT. As protein: CATLPRREVEAFF.

The chain combines TRBV6-5 with TRBJ2-2, with D perhaps matching TRBD2 (6 bases). Deletions cut 1 base from V and 1 base from J, with 10 bases between. The CDR3 consists of 16 residues. The germline V gene encodes CDR1 MNHEY and CDR2 SVGAGI. The CDR3 sequence is CASSYLRGLNTGELFF. CDR3 sequence (DNA): TGTGCCAGCAGTTACTTGCGGGGCCTGAACACCGGGGAGCTGTTTTTT.

The chain is built from TRBV27 and TRBJ2-3, with D tentatively TRBD2 (6 bases). V lost 1 base and J lost 3, with 8 bases in between. Germline assignment: CDR1 MNHEY and CDR2 SMNVEV (reference sequence). The CDR3 length is 14 residues. CDR3 nucleotide sequence: TGTGCCAGCAGTTTATTCGGGAGTACAGATACGCAGTATTTT. Its protein product is CASSLFGSTDTQYF.

The rearrangement uses TRBV5-6 and TRBJ1-5; D remains ambiguous. The germline V gene encodes CDR1 SGHDT and CDR2 YYEEEE. The CDR3 is 14 amino acids. V lost 2 bases, J lost 4 bases, and 10 bases lay in between. The CDR3 reads CASSFFWGNQPQHF. CDR3 DNA sequence: TGTGCCAGCAGCTTTTTTTGGGGAAATCAGCCCCAGCATTTT.

The chain combines TRBV9 with TRBJ2-2; D is unclear. Germline V gene lookup returns CDR1 SGDLS and CDR2 YYNGEE. Trimming cost V 7 bases and J 0 bases, with 7 bases left between them. The CDR3 contains 13 residues. The CDR3 spells CASERANTGELFF. The DNA for the CDR3 is TGTGCCAGCGAAAGGGCGAACACCGGGGAGCTGTTTTTT.

The table lists this clone with a few counts. The rearrangement links TRBV6-1 to TRBJ1-5, with a tentative D call TRBD1 (5 bases). The CDR3 consists of 15 residues. Germline loops: CDR1 MNHNS, CDR2 SASEGT. Trimming stripped 6 bases from V and 5 bases from J, with 17 bases between. The CDR3 region has the DNA TGTGCCAGCAGGGGGGACTACCGATCCGATCAGCCCCAGCATTTT. It specifies CASRGDYRSDQPQHF.

The V call is TRBV7-6, the J call TRBJ2-2; the D gene is possibly TRBD2 (7 bases). This CDR3 comprises 20 residues. The V and J ends lost 1 base and 5 bases respectively, with 26 bases between them. The germline gives CDR1 SGHVS, CDR2 FNYEAQ. The CDR3 nucleotides are TGTGCCAGCAGCTTAGTCGGTCCAACGCGGGGGCCCGGTGGGACCGGGGAGCTGTTTTTT. Protein product: CASSLVGPTRGPGGTGELFF.